These T cell receptor beta chains were read from a single sample in a study of cytomegalovirus exposure and HLA in healthy donors. The data were produced by immunoSEQ multiplex PCR, yet TCRdb's version contains in-frame clones alone and is incomplete. The table includes 200,000 to 300,000 clones, approximately 84% detected once. Sequenced input: PBMCs. The source of these receptors is a middle-aged woman in good health and CMV-seropositive. Each CDR3 is given with its conserved first and last residue. The D gene is left open where the match is weak. Part of the rows lack a size; the others show once, few, many or a class for expanded clones.

v_gene	len	j_gene	d_gene	abundance	CDR3nt	CDR3aa
TRBV7-9	14	TRBJ2-5	NA	NA	TGTGCCAGCAGCTTAGGGCGGGAACCCCGGGAGCAGTACTTC	CASSLGREPREQYF
TRBV27	15	TRBJ1-5	TRBD1	NA	TGTGCCAGCAGTTCCGGACAGGGTCCGAGTCAGCCCCAGCATTTT	CASSSGQGPSQPQHF
TRBV10-3	19	TRBJ1-6	NA	NA	TGTGCCATCAGTGAGAGCGTCTGGGAGAGGGACTCCTATAATTCACCCCTCCACTTT	CAISESVWERDSYNSPLHF
TRBV27	14	TRBJ1-2	TRBD1	NA	TGTGCCAGCACTTCCCAAGGGACAGCCTATGGCTACACCTTC	CASTSQGTAYGYTF
TRBV5-1	15	TRBJ2-5	TRBD2	NA	TGCGCCAGCAGCTTGAAAGCGGGAGGGCAAGAGACCCAGTACTTC	CASSLKAGGQETQYF
TRBV5-1	16	TRBJ1-5	NA	once	TGCGCCAGCAGCTTGGAGGGGGGGGTAAGCAATCAGCCCCAGCATTTT	CASSLEGGVSNQPQHF
TRBV19	15	TRBJ1-5	NA	NA	TGTGCCAGTAGTATGGGAGATCTTAGCAATCAGCCCCAGCATTTT	CASSMGDLSNQPQHF
TRBV28	15	TRBJ2-7	TRBD2	NA	TGTGCCAGCAGCCCTGTAGCGCTAGCGGCTGGCGAGCAGTACTTC	CASSPVALAAGEQYF
TRBV6-6	16	TRBJ2-4	NA	NA	TGTGCCAGCAGTTACGGGGCAGGGGTCGTCAAAAACATTCAGTACTTC	CASSYGAGVVKNIQYF
TRBV25-1	13	TRBJ2-1	NA	NA	TGTGCCAGCAGTGAATACGAGCCGGGTGAGCAGTTCTTC	CASSEYEPGEQFF
TRBV19	15	TRBJ1-1	NA	NA	TGTGCCAGTAGTATTTATCAGGGGTTGGGTACTGAAGCTTTCTTT	CASSIYQGLGTEAFF
TRBV28	14	TRBJ2-7	NA	NA	TGTGCCAGCAGGGGGACCGGGGGAACCTACGAGCAGTACTTC	CASRGTGGTYEQYF
TRBV7-3	16	TRBJ2-3	NA	NA	TGTGCCAGCAGCTTAACGGCAGGGCAGGGCACAGATACGCAGTATTTT	CASSLTAGQGTDTQYF